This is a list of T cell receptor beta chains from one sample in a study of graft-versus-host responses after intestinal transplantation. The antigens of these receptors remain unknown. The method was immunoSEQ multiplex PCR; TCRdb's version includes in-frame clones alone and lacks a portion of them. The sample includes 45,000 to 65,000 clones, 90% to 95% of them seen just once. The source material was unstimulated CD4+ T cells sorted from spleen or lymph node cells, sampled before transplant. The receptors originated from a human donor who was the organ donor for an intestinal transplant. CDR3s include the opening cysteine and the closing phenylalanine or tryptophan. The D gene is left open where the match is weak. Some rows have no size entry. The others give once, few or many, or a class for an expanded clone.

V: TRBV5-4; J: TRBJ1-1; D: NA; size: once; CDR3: CASSVQRNTEAFF; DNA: TGTGCCAGCAGCGTCCAGAGGAACACTGAAGCTTTCTTT
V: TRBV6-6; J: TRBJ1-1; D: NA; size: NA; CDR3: CASSHPDRFNTEAFF; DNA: TGTGCCAGCAGCCACCCCGACAGGTTTAACACTGAAGCTTTCTTT
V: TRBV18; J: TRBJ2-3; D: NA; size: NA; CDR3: CASSPGVGASTDTQYF; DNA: TGTGCCAGCTCACCGGGTGTCGGAGCTAGCACAGATACGCAGTATTTT
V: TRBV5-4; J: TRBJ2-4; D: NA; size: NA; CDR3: CASSLAGARAKNIQYF; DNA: TGTGCCAGCAGCTTGGCAGGGGCCCGCGCCAAAAACATTCAGTACTTC
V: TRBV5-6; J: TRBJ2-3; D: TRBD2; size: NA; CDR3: CASSFALAGGTDTQYF; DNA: TGTGCCAGCAGCTTCGCACTAGCGGGGGGAACAGATACGCAGTATTTT
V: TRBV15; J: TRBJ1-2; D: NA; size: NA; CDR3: CATSRAFGIYYGYTF; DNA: TGTGCCACCAGCAGAGCTTTTGGGATCTACTATGGCTACACCTTC
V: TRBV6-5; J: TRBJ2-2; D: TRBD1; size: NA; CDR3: CASSSDRGPPGELFF; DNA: TGTGCCAGCAGTTCGGACAGGGGGCCCCCCGGGGAGCTGTTTTTT
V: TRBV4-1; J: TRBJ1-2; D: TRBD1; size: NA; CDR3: CASSHPGQGASGYTF; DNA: TGCGCCAGCAGCCACCCCGGACAGGGGGCGAGTGGCTACACCTTC
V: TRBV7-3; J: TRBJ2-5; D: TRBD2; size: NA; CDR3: CASSSERGETQYF; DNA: TGTGCCAGCAGCTCAGAGCGGGGGGAGACCCAGTACTTC
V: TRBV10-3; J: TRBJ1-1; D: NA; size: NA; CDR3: CAIRIDVNTEAFF; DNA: TGTGCCATCAGAATCGACGTGAACACTGAAGCTTTCTTT
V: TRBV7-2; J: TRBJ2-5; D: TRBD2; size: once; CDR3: CASSFRGDQETQYF; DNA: TGTGCCAGCAGCTTTCGGGGGGACCAAGAGACCCAGTACTTC
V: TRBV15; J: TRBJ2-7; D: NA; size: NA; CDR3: CATSKPSKKVRYEQYF; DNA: TGTGCCACCAGTAAACCAAGTAAAAAAGTCCGCTACGAGCAGTACTTC
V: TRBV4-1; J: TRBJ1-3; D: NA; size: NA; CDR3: CASSQFAMPGAPGNTIYF; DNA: TGCGCCAGCAGCCAATTTGCGATGCCGGGGGCGCCTGGAAACACCATATATTTT
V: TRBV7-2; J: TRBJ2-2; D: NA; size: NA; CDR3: CASSPQGMSTGELFF; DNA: TGTGCCAGCAGCCCACAGGGTATGAGCACCGGGGAGCTGTTTTTT
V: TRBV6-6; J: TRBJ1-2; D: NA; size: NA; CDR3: CASRPSREGYGYTF; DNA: TGTGCCAGCAGGCCCTCAAGGGAGGGCTATGGCTACACCTTC
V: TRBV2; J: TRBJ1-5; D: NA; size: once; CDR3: CASSEFRGTSNQPQHF; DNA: TGTGCCAGCAGTGAGTTCCGGGGGACTAGCAATCAGCCCCAGCATTTT
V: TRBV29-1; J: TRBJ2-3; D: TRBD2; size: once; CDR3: CSVRGLAGSTDTQYF; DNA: TGCAGCGTGAGGGGACTAGCGGGATCTACAGATACGCAGTATTTT
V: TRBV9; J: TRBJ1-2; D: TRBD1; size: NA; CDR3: CASSAQGGFTGYGYTF; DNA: TGTGCCAGCAGCGCCCAGGGGGGGTTTACGGGCTATGGCTACACCTTC
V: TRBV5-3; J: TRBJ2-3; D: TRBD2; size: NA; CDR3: CARSSKQLAGGRDGTDTQYF; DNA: TGTGCCAGAAGCTCCAAACAACTAGCGGGGGGGCGAGATGGGACAGATACGCAGTATTTT
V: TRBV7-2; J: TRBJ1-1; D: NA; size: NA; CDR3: CASSWRVNTEAFF; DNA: TGTGCCAGCAGCTGGCGGGTCAACACTGAAGCTTTCTTT
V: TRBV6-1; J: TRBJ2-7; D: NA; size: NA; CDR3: CASSYLAGSYEQYF; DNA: TGTGCCAGCAGTTATTTGGCGGGATCCTACGAGCAGTACTTC
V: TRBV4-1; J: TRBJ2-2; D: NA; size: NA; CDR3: CASSHGIKNTGELFF; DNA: TGCGCCAGCAGCCATGGGATTAAGAACACCGGGGAGCTGTTTTTT
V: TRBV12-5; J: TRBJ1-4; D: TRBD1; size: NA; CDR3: CASGLVRGGRANEKLFF; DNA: TGTGCTAGTGGTTTGGTACGAGGGGGCCGGGCTAATGAAAAACTGTTTTTT
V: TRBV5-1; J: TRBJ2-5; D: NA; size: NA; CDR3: CASSPGGVGPQETQYF; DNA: TGCGCCAGCAGCCCTGGAGGGGTGGGACCCCAAGAGACCCAGTACTTC
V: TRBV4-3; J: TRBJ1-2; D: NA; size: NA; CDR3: CASSQEAGYNYGYTF; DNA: TGCGCCAGCAGCCAAGAGGCAGGGTATAACTATGGCTACACCTTC
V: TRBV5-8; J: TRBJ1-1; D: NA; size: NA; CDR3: CASSFMLLGGRNTEAFF; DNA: TGTGCCAGCAGCTTTATGCTCCTGGGGGGGAGGAACACTGAAGCTTTCTTT
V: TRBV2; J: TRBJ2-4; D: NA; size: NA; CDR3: CASSGENIQYF; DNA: TGTGCCAGCAGCGGGGAAAACATTCAGTACTTC
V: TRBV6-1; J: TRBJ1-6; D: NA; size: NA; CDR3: CASSEEVVYTLSSPLHF; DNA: TGTGCCAGCAGTGAAGAGGTCGTCTATACGCTCAGCTCACCCCTCCACTTT
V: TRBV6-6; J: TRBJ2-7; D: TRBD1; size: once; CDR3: CASSPGQLVSEQYF; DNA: TGTGCCAGCAGTCCGGGACAGCTGGTTTCGGAGCAGTACTTC
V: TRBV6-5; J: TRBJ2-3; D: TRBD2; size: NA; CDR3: CASSRTSTTDTQYF; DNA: TGTGCCAGCAGCCGGACTAGCACCACAGATACGCAGTATTTT
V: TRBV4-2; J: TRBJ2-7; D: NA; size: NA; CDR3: CASSQDLADSSYEQYF; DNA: TGTGCCAGCAGCCAAGATTTAGCAGACAGCTCCTACGAGCAGTACTTC
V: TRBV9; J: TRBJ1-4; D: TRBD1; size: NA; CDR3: CASSLRGRGEKLFF; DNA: TGTGCCAGCAGCCTCAGGGGGCGCGGGGAAAAACTGTTTTTT
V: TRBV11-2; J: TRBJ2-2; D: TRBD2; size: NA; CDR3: CASSLARGYTGELFF; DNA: TGTGCCAGCAGCTTAGCGCGGGGGTACACCGGGGAGCTGTTTTTT
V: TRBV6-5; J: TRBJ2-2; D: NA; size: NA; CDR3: CASSILFHRELFF; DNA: TGTGCCAGCAGTATCCTCTTCCACCGGGAGCTGTTTTTT
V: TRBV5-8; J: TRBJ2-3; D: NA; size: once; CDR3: CAPNIQGTDTQYF; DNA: TGTGCCCCGAACATCCAGGGCACGGATACGCAGTATTTT
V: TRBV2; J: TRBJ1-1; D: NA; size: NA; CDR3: CASSGGNTEAFF; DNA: TGTGCCAGCAGTGGGGGGAACACTGAAGCTTTCTTT
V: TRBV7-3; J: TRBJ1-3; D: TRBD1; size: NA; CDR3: CASSSEGSGGGNTIYF; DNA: TGTGCCAGCAGCTCGGAAGGTTCAGGGGGCGGAAACACCATATATTTT
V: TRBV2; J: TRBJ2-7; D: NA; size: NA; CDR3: CASSRSGTTIYEQYF; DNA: TGTGCCAGCAGTCGGTCCGGGACAACCATCTACGAGCAGTACTTC
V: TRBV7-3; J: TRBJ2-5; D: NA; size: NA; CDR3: CASSLTIESQETQYF; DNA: TGTGCCAGCAGCTTAACCATAGAATCCCAAGAGACCCAGTACTTC
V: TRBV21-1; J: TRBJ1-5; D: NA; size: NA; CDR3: CASSSTGGEGQPQHF; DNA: TGTGCCAGCAGCTCGACAGGGGGCGAGGGGCAGCCCCAGCATTTT
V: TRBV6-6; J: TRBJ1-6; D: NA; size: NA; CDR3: CASSSWAGWGSPLHF; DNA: TGTGCCAGCAGTTCCTGGGCAGGGTGGGGATCACCCCTCCACTTT
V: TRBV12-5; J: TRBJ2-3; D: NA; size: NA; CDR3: CASGLLGRYTQYF; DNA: TGTGCTAGTGGTTTATTGGGGCGGTATACGCAGTATTTT
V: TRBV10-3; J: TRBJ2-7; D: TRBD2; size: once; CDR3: CASGIGYEQYF; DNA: TGTGCTAGCGGGATCGGCTACGAGCAGTACTTC
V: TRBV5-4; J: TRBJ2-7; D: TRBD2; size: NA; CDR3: CASSFERGLGEQYF; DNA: TGTGCCAGCAGCTTTGAGCGGGGGCTGGGAGAGCAGTACTTC
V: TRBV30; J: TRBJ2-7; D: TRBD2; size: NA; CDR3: CAWSSGGAYEQYF; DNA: TGTGCCTGGAGTAGCGGGGGGGCCTACGAGCAGTACTTC
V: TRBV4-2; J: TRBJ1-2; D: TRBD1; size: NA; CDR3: CASRSGQAYGYTF; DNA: TGTGCCAGCAGGAGCGGACAGGCCTATGGCTACACCTTC
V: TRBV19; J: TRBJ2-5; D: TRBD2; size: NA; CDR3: CASSTVSGGASETQYF; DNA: TGTGCCAGTAGTACCGTTAGCGGGGGGGCATCAGAGACCCAGTACTTC
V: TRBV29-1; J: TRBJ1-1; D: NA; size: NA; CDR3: CSVIKTGENTEAFF; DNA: TGCAGCGTCATAAAGACAGGAGAGAACACTGAAGCTTTCTTT
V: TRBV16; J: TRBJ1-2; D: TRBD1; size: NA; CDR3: CASSQYRGDSGYTF; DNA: TGTGCCAGCAGCCAATATAGAGGGGACAGCGGCTACACCTTC
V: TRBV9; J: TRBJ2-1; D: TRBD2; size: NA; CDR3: CASSASGGSYNEQFF; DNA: TGTGCCAGCAGCGCAAGCGGGGGCTCCTACAATGAGCAGTTCTTC
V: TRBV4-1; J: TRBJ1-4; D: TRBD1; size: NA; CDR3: CASSQAPGVDRVGEKLFF; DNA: TGCGCCAGCAGCCAAGCCCCTGGGGTAGACAGGGTCGGCGAAAAACTGTTTTTT
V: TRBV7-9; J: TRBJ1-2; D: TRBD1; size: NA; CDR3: CASSRGQGNPSYGYTF; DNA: TGTGCCAGCAGCAGGGGACAGGGGAACCCTTCCTATGGCTACACCTTC
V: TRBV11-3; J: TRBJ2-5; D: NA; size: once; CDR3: CASSLLGTETQYF; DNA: TGTGCCAGCAGCTTATTAGGGACGGAGACCCAGTACTTC
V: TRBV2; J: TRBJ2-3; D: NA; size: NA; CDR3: CASSRRDSLTDTQYF; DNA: TGTGCCAGCAGCCGCCGGGACTCCCTCACAGATACGCAGTATTTT
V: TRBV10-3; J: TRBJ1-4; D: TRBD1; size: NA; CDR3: CAAGGAANEKLFF; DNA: TGTGCCGCAGGGGGGGCAGCTAATGAAAAACTGTTTTTT
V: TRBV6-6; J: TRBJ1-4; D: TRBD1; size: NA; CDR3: CASSYVQGYEKLFF; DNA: TGTGCCAGCAGTTACGTACAGGGGTATGAAAAACTGTTTTTT
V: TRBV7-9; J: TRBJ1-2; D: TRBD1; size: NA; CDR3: CASSSPTGLYYGYTF; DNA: TGTGCCAGCAGCTCACCGACAGGGCTCTACTATGGCTACACCTTC
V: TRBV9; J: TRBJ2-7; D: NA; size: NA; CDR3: CASSVRGTSSYEQYF; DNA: TGTGCCAGCAGCGTAAGGGGCACGAGCTCCTACGAGCAGTACTTC
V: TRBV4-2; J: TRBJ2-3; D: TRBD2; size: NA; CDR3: CASSRRLAGEGTDTQYF; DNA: TGTGCCAGCAGCCGGAGACTAGCGGGGGAGGGGACAGATACGCAGTATTTT